These 12 T cell receptor beta chains were sequenced from one sample in a study of siplizumab effects on memory and regulatory T cells. The table came from immunoSEQ multiplex PCR; TCRdb's copy has only in-frame clones and leaves some out. The sample lists fewer than 85,000 clones, roughly 90% seen once, with roughly 1.4% in the top ten. Sequenced sample: Tregs sorted from blood. The receptors originated from a human donor in good health.

The rearrangement joins TRBV9 to TRBJ1-1; 9 positions match TRBD1. CDR3 size: 14 residues. J gave up 7 bases and V 0 bases, and 4 bases lay outside the gene matches. Germline V CDR1 and CDR2: SGDLS, YYNGEE. The chain's CDR3 is CASSVGGQGNEAFF. CDR3 bases: TGTGCCAGCAGCGTAGGAGGACAGGGGAATGAAGCTTTCTTT.

This clone has a single count. The CDR3 DNA is TGTGCCAGCAGCTTAGCGGGGACAGGGGAGGAAGCTTTCTTT. Translation gives CASSLAGTGEEAFF. The chain combines TRBV7-2 with TRBJ1-1, with TRBD1 identical over 10 bases. V was pared by 0 bases and J by 8 bases, with 3 bases of the junction left unmatched. The V gene's germline CDR1 is SGHTA and CDR2 FQGNSA. This CDR3 comprises 14 residues.

The CDR3 region has the DNA TGTGCCAGCAGCACGGACAGTTATCAGCCCCAGCATTTT. Protein sequence: CASSTDSYQPQHF. The V call is TRBV7-9, the J call TRBJ1-5; D is possibly TRBD1 (6 bases). Germline CDR1 SEHNR, CDR2 FQNEAQ (reference sequence). The CDR3 covers 13 residues. Trimming pared 5 bases from V and 5 bases from J, leaving 10 bases between.

The chain combines TRBV6-5 with TRBJ1-6, with D uncertain. V dropped 6 bases and J dropped 13 bases, with 13 bases sitting between them. Germline-derived CDR1 and CDR2 are MNHEY and SVGAGI. CDR3 size: 12 residues. The CDR3 is CASRSLEWPLHF. DNA of the CDR3: TGTGCCAGCAGAAGTCTTGAATGGCCCCTCCACTTT.

This clone was detected only once. The chain couples TRBV5-1 to TRBJ2-3; no clear D. The V gene's germline CDR1 is SGHRS and CDR2 YFSETQ. V was cut by 4 bases and J by 2 bases, with 17 bases left in between. This CDR3 has 16 residues. Written as DNA, the CDR3 is TGCGCCAGCAGCCCGTGGAGCGAAACCTACACAGATACGCAGTATTTT. This sequence encodes CASSPWSETYTDTQYF.

The CDR3: CSVTYTTSSGTQYF. The CDR3 DNA is TGCAGCGTCACCTATACCACTAGTTCGGGGACCCAGTACTTC. The rearrangement links TRBV29-1 to TRBJ2-5; the D gene is possibly TRBD2 (5 bases). Germline assignment: CDR1 SQVTM and CDR2 ANQGSEA. This CDR3 comprises 14 residues. V lost 6 bases, J lost 7 bases, and 21 bases lay in between.

The genes are TRBV7-2 and TRBJ1-6; a possible D gene is TRBD1 (6 bases). Between the trimmed V and J ends, which lost 1 base and 7 bases, there was a span of 14 bases. CDR3 size: 16 residues. CDR1 SGHTA and CDR2 FQGNSA come from the germline V gene. Written as DNA, the CDR3 is TGTGCCAGCAGCTTAGATCCAGTGACAGGCAATTCACCCCTCCACTTT. The encoded protein is CASSLDPVTGNSPLHF.

The J gene is TRBJ2-1, the V gene TRBV2; 14 positions match TRBD2. J was trimmed by 9 bases and V by 5 bases; bases with no gene match: 6. The CDR3 contains 15 residues. Germline CDR1 SNHLY, CDR2 FYNNEI. CDR3 sequence: CASSSTSGGAGEQFF. CDR3 bases: TGTGCCAGCAGTTCGACTAGCGGGGGGGCCGGTGAGCAGTTCTTC.

The J gene is TRBJ1-2, the V gene TRBV6-1, with D hard to call. V was cut by 8 bases and J by 5 bases, with 18 bases left in between. The V gene's germline CDR1 is MNHNS and CDR2 SASEGT. This CDR3 is built from 14 residues. CDR3 nucleotide sequence: TGTGCCAGCTATCGGGCAGGACCGGGGTATGGCTACACCTTC. Translation gives CASYRAGPGYGYTF.

The chain joins TRBV5-6 to TRBJ1-2, with D hard to call. The CDR3 is made up of 13 amino acids. The ends were cut back, 3 bases at V and 8 bases at J, with 14 bases in the middle. Germline lookup yields CDR1 SGHDT and CDR2 YYEEEE. In DNA, the CDR3 is TGTGCCAGCAGCTATCGGACGGTATGGGGCTACACCTTC. Residues: CASSYRTVWGYTF.

In its sample, this clone was seen a few times. The chain couples TRBV4-1 to TRBJ1-5, with a possible D match to TRBD1 (5 bases). CDR3 length: 14 residues. V lost 3 bases, J lost 2 bases, and 8 bases lay in between. CDR1 is MGHRA and CDR2 is YSYEKL in the germline V gene. DNA of the CDR3: TGCGCCAGCAGCCACCGGGGCGGCAATCAGCCCCAGCATTTT. Its translation is CASSHRGGNQPQHF.

The rearrangement links TRBV6-6 to TRBJ1-1; unclear D gene. Germline values: CDR1 MNHNY, CDR2 SVGAGI (reference sequence). The CDR3 contains 12 residues. V lost 4 bases and J lost 4, with 7 bases in between. In nucleotides, the CDR3 is TGTGCCAGCAGTTCAGGTTTCACTGAAGCTTTCTTT. It yields the protein CASSSGFTEAFF.